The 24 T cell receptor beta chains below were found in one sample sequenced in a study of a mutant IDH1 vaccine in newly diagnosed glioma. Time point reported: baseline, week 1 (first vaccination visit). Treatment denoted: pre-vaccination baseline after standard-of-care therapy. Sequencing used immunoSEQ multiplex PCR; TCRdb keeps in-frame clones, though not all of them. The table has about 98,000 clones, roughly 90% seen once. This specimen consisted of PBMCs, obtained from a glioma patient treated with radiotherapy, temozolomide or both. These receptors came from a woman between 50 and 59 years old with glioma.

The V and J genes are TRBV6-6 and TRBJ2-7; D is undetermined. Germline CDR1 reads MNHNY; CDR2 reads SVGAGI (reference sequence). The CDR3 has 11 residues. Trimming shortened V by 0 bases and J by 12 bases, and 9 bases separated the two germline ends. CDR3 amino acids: CASSYSSRLYF. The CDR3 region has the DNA TGTGCCAGCAGTTACTCGAGCCGACTGTACTTC.

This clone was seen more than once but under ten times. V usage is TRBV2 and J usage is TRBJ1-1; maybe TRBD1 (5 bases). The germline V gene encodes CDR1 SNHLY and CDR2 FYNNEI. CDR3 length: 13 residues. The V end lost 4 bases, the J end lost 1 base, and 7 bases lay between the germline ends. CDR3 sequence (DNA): TGTGCCAGCAGTGGAAGGGGGAACACTGAAGCTTTCTTT. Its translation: CASSGRGNTEAFF.

CDR3 residues: CAISSLAESYNEQFF. CDR3 DNA: TGTGCCATCAGCTCACTAGCAGAGTCCTACAATGAGCAGTTCTTC. The chain has TRBV10-3 and TRBJ2-1; D may be TRBD2 (6 bases). Trimming left V 6 bases short and J 1 base short, with 13 bases between. The CDR3 length is 15 residues. From germline, CDR1 is ENHRY and CDR2 SYGVKD.

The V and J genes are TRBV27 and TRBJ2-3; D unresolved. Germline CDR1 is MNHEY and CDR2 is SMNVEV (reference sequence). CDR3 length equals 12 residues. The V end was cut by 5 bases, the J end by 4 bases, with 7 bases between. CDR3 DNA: TGTGCCAGCAGTCCCCACGCAGATACGCAGTATTTT. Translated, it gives CASSPHADTQYF.

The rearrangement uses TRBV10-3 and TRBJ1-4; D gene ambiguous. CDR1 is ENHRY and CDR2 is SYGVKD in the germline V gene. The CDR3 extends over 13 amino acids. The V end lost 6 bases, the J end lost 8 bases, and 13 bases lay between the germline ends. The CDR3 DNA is TGTGCCATCAGGCCCTCCATAAGAGAAAAACTGTTTTTT. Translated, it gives CAIRPSIREKLFF.

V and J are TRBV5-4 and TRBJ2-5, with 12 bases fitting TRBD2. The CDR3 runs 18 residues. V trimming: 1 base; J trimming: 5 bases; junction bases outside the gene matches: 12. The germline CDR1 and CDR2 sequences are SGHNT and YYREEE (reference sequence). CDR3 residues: CASSLRGLAGPSKETQYF. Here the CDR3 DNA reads TGTGCCAGCAGCTTGCGGGGACTAGCGGGCCCCAGTAAGGAGACCCAGTACTTC.

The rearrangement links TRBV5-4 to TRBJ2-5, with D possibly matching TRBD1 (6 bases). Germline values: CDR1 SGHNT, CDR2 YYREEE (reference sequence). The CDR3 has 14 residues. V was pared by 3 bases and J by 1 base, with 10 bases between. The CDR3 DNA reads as TGTGCCAGCAGCTCGGGACAATCCCAAGAGACCCAGTACTTC. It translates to CASSSGQSQETQYF.

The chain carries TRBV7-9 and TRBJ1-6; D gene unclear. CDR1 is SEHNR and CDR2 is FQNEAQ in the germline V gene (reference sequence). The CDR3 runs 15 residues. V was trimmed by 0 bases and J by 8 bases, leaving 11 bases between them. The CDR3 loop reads CASSLAGFGDSPLHF. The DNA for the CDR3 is TGTGCCAGCAGCTTAGCAGGGTTCGGTGATTCACCCCTCCACTTT.

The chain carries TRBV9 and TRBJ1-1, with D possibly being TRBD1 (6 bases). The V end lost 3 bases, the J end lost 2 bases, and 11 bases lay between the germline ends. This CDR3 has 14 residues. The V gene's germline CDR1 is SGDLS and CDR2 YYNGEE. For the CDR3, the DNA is TGTGCCAGCAGCGGGGGGGCCAGAAACACTGAAGCTTTCTTT. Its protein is CASSGGARNTEAFF.

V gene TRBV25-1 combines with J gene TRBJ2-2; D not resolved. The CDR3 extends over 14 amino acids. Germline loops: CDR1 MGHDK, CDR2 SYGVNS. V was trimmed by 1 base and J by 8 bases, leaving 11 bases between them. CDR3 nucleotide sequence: TGTGCCAGCAGTGAATCCCCGCGAGAGGGGGAGCTGTTTTTT. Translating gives CASSESPREGELFF.

Written as DNA, the CDR3 is TGTGCCAGCAGCCCGTTCGGTCAGGGGGTGAATGAGCAGTTCTTC. It codes for CASSPFGQGVNEQFF. The chain couples TRBV11-3 to TRBJ2-1; 7 bases match TRBD1. CDR1 is SGHNT, CDR2 YENEEA, per germline. J gave up 7 bases and V 5 bases, and 11 bases lay outside the gene matches. This CDR3 spans 15 amino acids.

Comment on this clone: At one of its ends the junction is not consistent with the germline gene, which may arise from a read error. CDR3 bases: TGTGCTAGCAGCTTAAGCCTAGCGGGAGATCTAGCTGGGGCCAACGTCCTGACTTTC. Translation gives CASSLSLAGDLAGANVLTF. The chain employs TRBV7-7 and TRBJ2-6; 10 positions match TRBD2. There are 19 residues in the CDR3. The germline V gene has CDR1 SSHAT and CDR2 FNYEAQ (reference sequence). The full variable domain, with the rest looked up from reference TRBV7-7 and TRBJ2-6, is GAGVSQSPRYKVTKRGQDVTLRCDPISSHATLYWYQQALGQGPEFLTYFNYEAQPDKSGLPSDRFSAERPEGSISTLTIQRTEQRDSAMYRCASSLSLAGDLAGANVLTFGAGSRLTVL.

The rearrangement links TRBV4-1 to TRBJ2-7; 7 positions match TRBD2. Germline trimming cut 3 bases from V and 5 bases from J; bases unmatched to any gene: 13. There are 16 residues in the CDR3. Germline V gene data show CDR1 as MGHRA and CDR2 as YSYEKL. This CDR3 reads CASSHPRGGPSDEQYF. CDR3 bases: TGCGCCAGCAGCCACCCTAGGGGAGGGCCCTCGGACGAGCAGTACTTC.

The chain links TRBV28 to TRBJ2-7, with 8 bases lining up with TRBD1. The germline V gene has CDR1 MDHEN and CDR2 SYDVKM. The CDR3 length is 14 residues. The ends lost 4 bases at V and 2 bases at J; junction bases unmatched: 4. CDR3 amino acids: CASSYRGEAYEQYF. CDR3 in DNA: TGTGCCAGCAGTTACAGGGGGGAGGCCTACGAGCAGTACTTC.

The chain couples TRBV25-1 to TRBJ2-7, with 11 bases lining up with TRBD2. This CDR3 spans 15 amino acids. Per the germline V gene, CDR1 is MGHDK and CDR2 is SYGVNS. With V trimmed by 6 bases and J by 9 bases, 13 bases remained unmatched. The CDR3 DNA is TGTGCCAGCAGGGGGGGTTTGGTAGCGGGAGGGCCGCAGTACTTC. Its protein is CASRGGLVAGGPQYF.

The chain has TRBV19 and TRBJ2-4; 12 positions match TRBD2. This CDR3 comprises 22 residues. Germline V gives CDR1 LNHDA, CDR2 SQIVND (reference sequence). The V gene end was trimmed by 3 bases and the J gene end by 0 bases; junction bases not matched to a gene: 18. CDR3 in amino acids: CASSIEPPRLAGGVGAKNIQYF. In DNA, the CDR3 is TGTGCCAGTAGTATCGAACCCCCAAGGCTAGCGGGAGGGGTAGGAGCCAAAAACATTCAGTACTTC.

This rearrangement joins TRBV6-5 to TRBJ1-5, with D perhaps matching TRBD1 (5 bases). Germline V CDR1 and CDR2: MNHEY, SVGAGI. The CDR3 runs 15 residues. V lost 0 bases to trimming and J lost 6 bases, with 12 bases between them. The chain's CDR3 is CASSYSMGVGQPQHF. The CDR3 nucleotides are TGTGCCAGCAGTTACTCGATGGGGGTTGGTCAGCCCCAGCATTTT.

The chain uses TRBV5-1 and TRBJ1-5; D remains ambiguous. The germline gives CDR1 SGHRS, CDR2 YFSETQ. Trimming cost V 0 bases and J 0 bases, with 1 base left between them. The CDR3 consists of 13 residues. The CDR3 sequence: CASSLASNQPQHF. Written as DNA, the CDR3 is TGCGCCAGCAGCTTGGCTAGCAATCAGCCCCAGCATTTT.

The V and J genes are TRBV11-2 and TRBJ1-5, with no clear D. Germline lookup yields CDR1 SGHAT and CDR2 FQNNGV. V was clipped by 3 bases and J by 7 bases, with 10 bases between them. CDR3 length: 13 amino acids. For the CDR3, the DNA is TGTGCCAGCAGCTTTTCGGGTGGACAGCCCCAGCATTTT. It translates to CASSFSGGQPQHF.

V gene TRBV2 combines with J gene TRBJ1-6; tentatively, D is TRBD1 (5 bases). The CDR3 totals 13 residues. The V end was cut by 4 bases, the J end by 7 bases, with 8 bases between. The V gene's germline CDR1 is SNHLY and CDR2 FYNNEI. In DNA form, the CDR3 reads TGTGCCAGCAGTGTCGGGGGAAATTCACCCCTCCACTTT. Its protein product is CASSVGGNSPLHF. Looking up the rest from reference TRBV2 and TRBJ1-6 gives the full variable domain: EPEVTQTPSHQVTQMGQEVILRCVPISNHLYFYWYRQILGQKVEFLVSFYNNEISEKSEIFDDQFSVERPDGSNFTLKIRSTKLEDSAMYFCASSVGGNSPLHFGNGTRLTVT.

The CDR3 DNA reads TGCGCCAGCAGCTCATCCTCGGGACAGCTAAATGGCTACACCTTC. Translating it yields CASSSSSGQLNGYTF. The chain links TRBV5-1 to TRBJ1-2; 7 nucleotides line up with TRBD1. The V gene's germline CDR1 is SGHRS and CDR2 YFSETQ. V lost 3 bases and J lost 6; bases outside the gene matches: 11. The CDR3 extends over 15 amino acids.

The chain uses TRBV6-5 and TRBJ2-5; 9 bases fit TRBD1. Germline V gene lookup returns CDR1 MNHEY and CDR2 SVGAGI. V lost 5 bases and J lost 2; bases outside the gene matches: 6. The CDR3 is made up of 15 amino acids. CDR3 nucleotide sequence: TGTGCCAGCAGTCTTGGGACAGGGCCACAAGAGACCCAGTACTTC. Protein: CASSLGTGPQETQYF.

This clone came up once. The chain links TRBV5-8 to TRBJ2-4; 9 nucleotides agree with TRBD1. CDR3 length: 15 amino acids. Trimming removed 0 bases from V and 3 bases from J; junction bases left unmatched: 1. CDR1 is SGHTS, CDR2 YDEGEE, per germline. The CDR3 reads CASSLGTGVKNIQYF. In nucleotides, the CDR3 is TGTGCCAGCAGCTTGGGGACAGGGGTCAAAAACATTCAGTACTTC.

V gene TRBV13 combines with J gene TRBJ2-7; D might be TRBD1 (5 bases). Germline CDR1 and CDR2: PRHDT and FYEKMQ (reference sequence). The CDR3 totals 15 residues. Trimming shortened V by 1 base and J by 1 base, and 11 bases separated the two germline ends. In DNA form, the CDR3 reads TGTGCCAGCAGCTTAGAAAGCAGGGAATCCTACGAGCAGTACTTC. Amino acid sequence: CASSLESRESYEQYF.